The 18 T cell receptor delta chains in this list originate from one sample, sequenced in a study of γδ T cells in repeated Plasmodium falciparum infection. Flow sorting of PBMC yielded separate Vgamma9/Vdelta2+ and Vdelta2-negative gammadelta T cell populations for bulk repertoire analysis. TCRdb re-processed the multiplex PCR reads using CATT. The repertoire holds tens of thousands of delta-chain clones, with 1.4% as singletons. Sequenced sample: gamma-delta T cells from blood. These receptor sequences come from a pool of human donors (malaria-infected and uninfected, not separated).

Notes on this clone: This probably arose from a read error, given a far larger clone one base away. The sample has other DNA sequences that encode this CDR3 too. The chain uses TRDV1 and TRDJ1, with D tentatively TRDD3 (5 bases). Looked up from germline, CDR1 is TSWWSYY and CDR2 is QGS. V was clipped by 2 bases and J by 7 bases, with 20 bases between them. The CDR3 extends over 16 amino acids. The CDR3 reads CALGEGTGEPSGKLIF. The DNA of the CDR3 is TGTGCTCTTGGGGAAGGGACTGGTGAACCCTCCGGTAAACTCATCTTT.

This clone was seen repeatedly, ten times or more. A single base is all that separates this from a far larger clone, so a read error is likely. Within the sample, other DNA sequences also encode this same CDR3. CDR3 in amino acids: CALGELSFLREGYGTDKLIF. The DNA for the CDR3 is TGCGCTCTTGGGGAACTCTCCTTCCTACGGGAGGGATACGGCACCGATAAACTCATCTTT. The rearrangement uses TRDV1 and TRDJ1; a possible D gene is TRDD2 (9 bases). The CDR3 length is 20 residues. Germline CDR1 and CDR2: TSWWSYY and QGS.

Comments on this clone: This DNA translates differently at residue 10 from the TCRdb protein, which is that of a much larger clone; a read error is likely, and the protein shown is the DNA's own translation. The CDR3 region is CAFYIMGPPHTDKLIF. The CDR3 nucleotides read TGTGCCTTTTACATAATGGGGCCTCCGCACACCGATAAACTCATCTTT. The V gene is TRDV3, the J gene TRDJ1; perhaps TRDD3 as D (5 bases). Here the J gene was assigned by germline matching of the DNA, as TCRdb has none. V lost 2 bases and J 0 bases, leaving 19 bases between the germline ends. This CDR3 is 16 amino acids long. CDR1 is TVYSNPD, CDR2 GDNSRS, per germline (reference sequence). Full variable domain (outside the CDR3, taken from reference TRDV3 and TRDJ1): CDKVTQSSPDQTVASGSEVVLLCTYDTVYSNPDLFWYRIRPDYSFQFVFYGDNSRSEGADFTQGRFSVKHILTQKAFHLVISPVRTEDSATYYCAFYIMGPPHTDKLIFGKGTRVTVEP.

This clone was observed a few times. This DNA's translation and the protein TCRdb lists, from a much larger clone, do not match at residue 14, likely due to a read error; the protein shown is translated from the DNA. There is no J gene call, but TRDV1 is given as the V gene. The CDR3 sequence is 16 residues long. Germline CDR1 is TSWWSYY and CDR2 is QGS. CDR3 nucleotide sequence: TGTGCTCTTGGGGAACGGGGCCGTTTCAACACCGATAAACCCATCTTT. Amino acid sequence: CALGERGRFNTDKPIF.

The table lists this clone with many counts. A far larger clone is just one base off, so this is likely a read error. Different DNA sequences within this sample yield the same CDR3. The chain links TRDV1 to TRDJ1, with TRDD3 matching over 9 bases. TCRdb lists no J gene, so it was determined here by aligning the DNA to germline. V gave up 6 bases and J gave up 0 bases; unmatched junction bases: 20. Germline CDR1 and CDR2: TSWWSYY and QGS. This CDR3 contains 20 residues. CDR3 region: CALGEARRLGDPWYTDKLIF. The DNA for the CDR3 is TGTGCTCTTGGAGAGGCTAGGAGGCTGGGGGATCCTTGGTACACCGATAAACTCATCTTT.

A remark on this clone: The protein recorded in TCRdb matches a much larger clone and deviates from this DNA's translation at residue 15, suggesting a read error; the protein here is obtained by translating the DNA. The chain links TRDV1 to TRDJ2; 12 bases line up with TRDD3. The J gene, left out of TCRdb, was set here by checking the DNA against germline. Germline CDR1 is TSWWSYY and CDR2 is QGS. V shed 2 bases and J 9 bases; nucleotides not matched to a gene: 16. CDR3 size: 19 residues. CDR3 sequence reads: CALGESITYWGIPPTQLFF. In nucleotides, the CDR3 is TGTGCTCTTGGGGAAAGTATTACCTACTGGGGGATACCCCCAACACAACTCTTCTTT.

This clone was detected a few times. TCRdb pairs this DNA with a much larger clone's protein that differs at residue 6, likely a read error; the protein shown was translated from the DNA. This chain uses TRDV2 with TRDJ1; D is unclear. From germline, CDR1 is GEAIGNYY and CDR2 EKD. The CDR3 contains 15 residues. The germline V and J ends were trimmed by 3 bases and 0 bases, with 13 bases remaining between them. The CDR3 DNA reads TGTGCCTGTGACCCGTTTCCCATCCACACCGATAAACTCATCTTT. Encoded protein: CACDPFPIHTDKLIF.

A word on this clone: Given a far larger clone just one base away, this is likely a sequencing read error. Other DNA sequences in the sample encode the same CDR3. The gene calls are TRDV1 and TRDJ1; 12 bases are a match to TRDD3. Matching the DNA to germline supplied the J gene, which TCRdb does not give. Per the germline V gene, CDR1 is TSWWSYY and CDR2 is QGS. The CDR3 has 20 residues. CDR3 residues: CALGDAPRLLLVLGDTKLIF. CDR3 coding DNA: TGTGCTCTCGGGGACGCCCCGAGACTCCTGCTCGTACTGGGGGATACTAAACTCATCTTT.

This clone was observed at least ten times. The chain combines TRDV1 with TRDJ1; the D gene is possibly TRDD3 (5 bases). The CDR3 has 21 amino acids. CDR1 and CDR2 from the germline V gene are TSWWSYY and QGS. V lost 0 bases to trimming and J lost 0 bases, with 26 bases between them. CDR3 sequence (DNA): TGTGCTCTTGGGGAACTACACCTATTTCGGGGACACCCTATATACACCGATAAACTCATCTTT. Protein sequence: CALGELHLFRGHPIYTDKLIF.

This clone was counted between two and nine times. This sequence is one base from a far larger clone and is likely a read error. Within the sample, other DNA sequences also encode this same CDR3. The chain carries TRDV2 and TRDJ3, with TRDD3 identical over 11 bases. Because TCRdb records no J gene, it was assigned here through a match of the DNA to germline. The germline CDR1 and CDR2 sequences are GEAIGNYY and EKD. This CDR3 spans 18 amino acids. The CDR3 nucleotides are TGTGCCTGCGACATACTGGGGGATAGCTCCTGGGACACCCGACAGATGTTTTTC. Translating it yields CACDILGDSSWDTRQMFF.

The chain has TRDV1 and TRDJ1; TRDD3 might be the D (6 bases). The J gene is not listed in TCRdb, so it was assigned here from a DNA match to germline. Trimming took 3 bases from V and 4 from J, leaving 12 bases between them. CDR3 length: 14 amino acids. CDR1 is TSWWSYY and CDR2 is QGS in the germline V gene. In nucleotides, the CDR3 is TGTGCTCTTGGGGACGAACTGGGAGGCGATAAACTCATCTTT. It encodes CALGDELGGDKLIF.

This clone occurred a few times. The protein TCRdb lists belongs to a much larger clone and differs from this DNA's translation at residue 11, which points to a read error; the protein shown is made from the DNA. The V gene is TRDV2, the J gene TRDJ3; D might be TRDD3 (6 bases). Since TCRdb gives no J gene, matching the DNA to germline was used here to assign it. CDR3 length: 17 amino acids. Germline CDR1 is GEAIGNYY and CDR2 is EKD. Written as DNA, the CDR3 is TGTGCCTGTGACACCGTAGGGAGCTCCTGGGGCACCCGACAGATGTTTTTC. Translated, it gives CACDTVGSSWGTRQMFF.

In the case of this clone: This probably arose from a read error, given a far larger clone one base away. Other nucleotide sequences from this sample produce the same CDR3. The chain is built from TRDV1 and TRDJ1; no definite D call. Matching the DNA to germline supplied the J gene, which TCRdb does not give. Germline CDR1 reads TSWWSYY; CDR2 reads QGS. The length of the CDR3 is 23 residues. CDR3: CALGEDPSPLYKSFSPYTDKLIF. The CDR3 DNA reads as TGTGCTCTTGGGGAAGACCCGTCCCCTCTCTATAAGTCATTCTCCCCGTACACCGACAAACTCATCTTT.

This clone was seen at least ten times. The sample holds other DNA sequences that translate to the same CDR3. The chain recombines TRDV2 with TRDJ1; a weak D match, TRDD3 (8 bases). V was cut by 3 bases and J by 0 bases, with 25 bases left in between. The germline gives CDR1 GEAIGNYY, CDR2 EKD. This CDR3 contains 19 residues. The CDR3 DNA sequence: TGTGCCTGTGACTTCCTACAAGTATCTGGGGGACCTAACACCGATAAACTCATCTTT. It translates to CACDFLQVSGGPNTDKLIF.

This clone was seen a handful of times. The TCRdb record carries a much larger clone's protein, which differs from this DNA's translation at residue 11; a read error is the likely cause, and the protein listed here is the DNA translation. The CDR3 sequence is CAFSWSLRVWNTDKLIF. CDR3 coding DNA: TGTGCCTTTAGTTGGAGTCTTCGGGTCTGGAACACCGATAAACTCATCTTT. The chain links TRDV3 to TRDJ1; D is undetermined. Trimming took off 0 bases at V and 0 bases at J, with 20 bases between the two ends. Germline values: CDR1 TVYSNPD, CDR2 GDNSRS (reference sequence). CDR3 length: 17 amino acids.

This clone was detected ten times or more. The chain is built from TRDV1 and TRDJ1, with a tentative D call TRDD3 (6 bases). The CDR3 extends over 18 amino acids. In germline, CDR1 is TSWWSYY, CDR2 QGS. With 5 bases removed from V and 8 bases from J, the gap between germline ends came to 30 bases. The CDR3 region is CALGKTSSTWYWVEKLIF. In nucleotides, the CDR3 is TGTGCTCTTGGGAAAACCTCCTCTACCTGGTACTGGGTCGAAAAACTCATCTTT.

Only a few counts were recorded for this clone. This is likely an artifact of a read error, given a far larger clone one base away. The J segment was not called; the V segment is TRDV2. Germline CDR1 and CDR2: GEAIGNYY and EKD. This CDR3 is built from 15 residues. CDR3 residues: CACDSITGNLRQMFF. In DNA, the CDR3 is TGTGCCTGTGACTCGATAACGGGCAACCTCCGACAGATGTTCTTC.

This clone occurred a few times. The protein held in TCRdb is that of a much larger clone and does not match this DNA's translation at residue 7, likely because of a read error; the protein shown is translated from the DNA. The V call is TRDV2, the J call TRDJ1; TRDD1 is a possible D gene (5 bases). From germline, CDR1 is GEAIGNYY and CDR2 EKD. Trimming shortened V by 0 bases and J by 7 bases, and 14 bases separated the two germline ends. This CDR3 is 14 amino acids long. In nucleotides, the CDR3 is TGTGCCTGTGACACCTTAATAGGAGAATCTAAACTCATCTTT. Translated, it gives CACDTLIGESKLIF.